This T cell receptor beta chain was sequenced in a study of tumor-infiltrating lymphocytes in primary liver carcinoma. Worth noting for this clonotype: The final CDR3 position lacks the conserved phenylalanine or tryptophan, pointing to a likely read error.

Starting material for RNA and DNA co-extraction consisted of 20-30 mg of unsorted bulk tissue. The CDR3 has 14 amino acids. Germline CDR1 is MNHEY and CDR2 is SVGEGT. Total RNA amounting to around 540 ng was the source from which TCR beta cDNA was made with a constant-region primer. Slightly modified ARM-PCR with three nested multiplex PCR rounds yielded TCR beta libraries. Rounds one and two of PCR, each of 10 cycles, were primed with TRBV1-TRBV30 forward primers and a C-beta reverse primer. Each CDR3 protein gets one entry after TCRdb re-called the multiplex PCR reads with MiXCR. Among tens of thousands of distinct CDR3 sequences listed, 55% to 75% were seen once.

The clonotype originates from a middle-aged man with primary liver carcinoma and hepatitis B virus infection. The rearrangement uses TRBV6-2 or TRBV6-3 and TRBJ2-1; 13 bases map to TRBD2. Input material: liver tumor tissue from sampling region 5. The subset denotes: tumor region T5, tumor centre. CDR3 sequence: CPVGTSGAYNEQFL. CDR3 DNA: TGTCCCGTCGGGACTAGCGGGGCTTACAATGAGCAGTTCTTG.